Sequencing of this T cell receptor (beta chain) was carried out in a study of tumor-infiltrating lymphocytes in primary liver carcinoma. Across the whole study: Ranging in age from 30 to 69 years, the patients were men and women.

Study-wide findings and caveats: Tumor-adjacent and tumor-blood pairs shared less of their repertoires than tumor region pairs shared. Tumors reached a significantly greater top-250-clone fraction than blood did (p = 0.039).

Germline V gives CDR1 SGHAT, CDR2 FQDESV (reference sequence). The CDR3 contains 13 residues. Taking about 17-33 mg of unsorted bulk tissue, the authors co-extracted RNA and DNA. No treatment had been given to the patients, who were chronically infected with HBV. To note about this clonotype: What it binds is unknown. A junction boundary mismatches the germline segment, possibly from a read error.

Starting material of about 0.45 ug total RNA yielded TCR beta cDNA via a constant-region primer. It was through three nested multiplex PCR rounds of slightly modified ARM-PCR that TCR beta libraries arose. Forward primers for TRBV1-TRBV30 and a C-beta reverse primer served the first two PCR rounds, at 10 cycles each. TCRdb reprocessed the multiplex PCR reads with MiXCR, giving one entry per CDR3 protein. The sample lists 80,000 or so distinct CDR3 sequences; roughly 71% were seen once. V and J are TRBV11-1 and TRBJ2-7; no clear D gene. The sequence was collected from a man between 35 and 55 years old with primary liver carcinoma and hepatitis B virus infection. Sequenced input: tumor-adjacent normal liver tissue. CDR3 coding DNA: TGTGCTAGCAGTCTAGGACCGCCCCACGAGCAGTACTTC. Its protein is CASSLGPPHEQYF.